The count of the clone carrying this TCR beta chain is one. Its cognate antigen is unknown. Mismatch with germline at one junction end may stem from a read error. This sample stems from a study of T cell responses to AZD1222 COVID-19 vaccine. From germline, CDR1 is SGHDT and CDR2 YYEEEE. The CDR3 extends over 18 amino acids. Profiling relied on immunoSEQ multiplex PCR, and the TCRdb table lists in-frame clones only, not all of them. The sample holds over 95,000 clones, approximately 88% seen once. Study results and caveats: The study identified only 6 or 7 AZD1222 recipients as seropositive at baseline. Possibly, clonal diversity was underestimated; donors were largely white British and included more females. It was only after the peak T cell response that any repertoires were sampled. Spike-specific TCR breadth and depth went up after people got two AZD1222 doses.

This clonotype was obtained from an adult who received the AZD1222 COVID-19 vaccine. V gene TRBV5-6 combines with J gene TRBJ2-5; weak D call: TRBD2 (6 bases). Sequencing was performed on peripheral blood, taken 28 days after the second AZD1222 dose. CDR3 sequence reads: CANSLGMAERVSKETQYF. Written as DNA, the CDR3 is TGTGCCAACAGCTTGGGCATGGCGGAGCGGGTGTCCAAAGAGACCCAGTACTTC.